What follows are 27 T cell receptor beta chains derived from one specimen sequenced in a study of blood T cell repertoires in COVID-19. TCRdb keeps only in-frame clones here, not all; method: immunoSEQ multiplex PCR. The table includes tens of thousands of clones, over 60% detected once. Material for sequencing was peripheral blood. These receptors came from a man in his 70s with COVID-19, enrolled during active disease.

The J gene is TRBJ2-4, the V gene TRBV10-3; D unclear. Germline V gives CDR1 ENHRY, CDR2 SYGVKD. This CDR3 contains 16 residues. V was shortened by 3 bases and J by 2 bases, with 14 bases between the two germline ends. The CDR3 protein is CAISDSERVSKNIQYF. DNA of the CDR3: TGTGCCATCAGTGATTCGGAGCGTGTATCCAAAAACATTCAGTACTTC.

The V and J genes are TRBV10-3 and TRBJ1-2; D is possibly TRBD1 (5 bases). V lost 9 bases to trimming and J lost 3 bases, with 14 bases between them. This CDR3 spans 13 amino acids. Germline CDR1 is ENHRY and CDR2 is SYGVKD. CDR3 sequence: CAMHRGRDYGYTF. CDR3 DNA: TGTGCCATGCACCGGGGGAGAGACTATGGCTACACCTTC.

The chain carries TRBV7-9 and TRBJ2-7, with D possibly TRBD2 on 6 matching bases. With 5 bases removed from V and 3 bases from J, the gap between germline ends came to 14 bases. Germline CDR1 reads SEHNR; CDR2 reads FQNEAQ (reference sequence). The length of the CDR3 is 14 residues. The chain's CDR3 is CASSPGSRVYEQYF. In nucleotides, the CDR3 is TGTGCCAGCAGCCCCGGGAGTCGAGTCTACGAGCAGTACTTC.

Comments on this clone: A junction end diverges from the germline sequence, so it may reflect a read error. This chain connects TRBV7-7 to TRBJ2-5; 8 nucleotides align to TRBD2. Germline V lookup: CDR1 SSHAT, CDR2 FNYEAQ (reference sequence). This CDR3 has 15 residues. As DNA, the CDR3 is TGTGCTAGCAGTACGAGCGGGAGAAGGGGAGAGACCCAGTACTTC. Amino acid sequence: CASSTSGRRGETQYF.

This clone appeared once. This rearrangement joins TRBV23-1 to TRBJ1-5; a weak D match, TRBD1 (6 bases). Being an ORF, TRBV23-1 has a function that is uncertain. This CDR3 contains 16 residues. V shed 4 bases and J shed 1 base, with 14 bases lying between them. CDR3 sequence reads: CASSLNRAGSNQPQHF. The CDR3 nucleotides are TGCGCCAGCAGTCTCAACAGGGCTGGGAGCAATCAGCCCCAGCATTTT.

V usage is TRBV11-2 and J usage is TRBJ2-1, with 14 bases fitting TRBD2. The CDR3 extends over 17 amino acids. From germline, CDR1 is SGHAT and CDR2 FQNNGV. V shed 4 bases and J 7 bases; nucleotides not matched to a gene: 9. The CDR3 is CASSSSPGLAGDNEQFF. Written as DNA, the CDR3 is TGTGCCAGCAGCTCGTCACCGGGACTAGCGGGAGATAATGAGCAGTTCTTC.

This chain connects TRBV5-1 to TRBJ1-2; perhaps TRBD1 as D (6 bases). The CDR3 has 15 residues. Germline V gene lookup returns CDR1 SGHRS and CDR2 YFSETQ. The V gene lost 3 bases and the J gene lost 2 bases, with 14 bases spanning the gap. In DNA, the CDR3 is TGCGCCAGCAGCTCTGGGCCCACAGGGAACTATGGCTACACCTTC. Encoded protein: CASSSGPTGNYGYTF.

This chain links TRBV24-1 with TRBJ2-2, with 7 bases that match TRBD1. The germline V gene has CDR1 KGHDR and CDR2 SFDVKD. CDR3 length: 17 residues. J gave up 2 bases and V 6 bases, and 11 bases lay outside the gene matches. CDR3 sequence: CATSTTEGQRNTGELFF. Here the CDR3 DNA reads TGTGCCACCAGTACCACCGAGGGACAGCGCAACACCGGGGAGCTGTTTTTT.

The chain is built from TRBV5-1 and TRBJ2-2; the D gene is possibly TRBD2 (6 bases). The CDR3 length is 14 residues. V lost 0 bases, J lost 6 bases, and 9 bases lay in between. Germline lookup yields CDR1 SGHRS and CDR2 YFSETQ. The CDR3 DNA sequence: TGCGCCAGCAGCTTGGTGGGGGAGGCCGGGGAGCTGTTTTTT. As protein: CASSLVGEAGELFF.

The CDR3, as DNA: TGTGCCAGCAGTTTGGGGCTAGCGGGAACCTACAATGAGCAGTTCTTC. Its translation is CASSLGLAGTYNEQFF. V gene TRBV28 combines with J gene TRBJ2-1; 9 bases match TRBD2. The CDR3 extends over 16 amino acids. V gave up 3 bases and J gave up 2 bases; unmatched junction bases: 5. CDR1 and CDR2 from the germline V gene are MDHEN and SYDVKM.

J is TRBJ1-3 and V is TRBV27, with 9 bases identical to TRBD1. J lost 4 bases, V lost 2 bases, and 0 bases had no gene match. Germline-derived CDR1 and CDR2 are MNHEY and SMNVEV (reference sequence). The CDR3 has 14 amino acids. DNA of the CDR3: TGTGCCAGCAGTTTAGGGACAGGGGGAAACACCATATATTTT. Its translation is CASSLGTGGNTIYF.

V and J are TRBV28 and TRBJ2-7, with 10 bases aligning to TRBD2. The V gene end was trimmed by 3 bases and the J gene end by 1 base; junction bases not matched to a gene: 18. CDR1 is MDHEN and CDR2 is SYDVKM in the germline V gene. The CDR3 has 20 amino acids. As DNA, the CDR3 is TGTGCCAGCAGTTTGGATTATTGGGCTAGCGGGAGATATGGGTCCTACGAGCAGTACTTC. Its protein is CASSLDYWASGRYGSYEQYF. Supplemented by reference TRBV28 and TRBJ2-7, the full variable domain reads DVKVTQSSRYLVKRTGEKVFLECVQDMDHENMFWYRQDPGLGLRLIYFSYDVKMKEKGDIPEGYSVSREKKERFSLILESASTNQTSMYLCASSLDYWASGRYGSYEQYFGPGTRLTVT.

A few counts support this clone. The V call is TRBV4-1, the J call TRBJ2-5, with no clear D. CDR3 length equals 13 residues. Per the germline V gene, CDR1 is MGHRA and CDR2 is YSYEKL. V lost 4 bases and J 4 bases, leaving 10 bases between the germline ends. CDR3 bases: TGCGCCAGCAGCCGCCTAATGTCAGAGACCCAGTACTTC. Protein: CASSRLMSETQYF.

The V and J genes are TRBV24-1 and TRBJ2-2; 8 bases line up with TRBD2. The ends lost 2 bases at V and 4 bases at J; junction bases unmatched: 8. The V gene's germline CDR1 is KGHDR and CDR2 SFDVKD. This CDR3 has 17 residues. CDR3 protein: CATSDSFGLAGTGELFF. CDR3 DNA: TGTGCCACCAGTGATTCATTCGGGCTAGCGGGCACCGGGGAGCTGTTTTTT.

V usage is TRBV7-9 and J usage is TRBJ1-1; the D is unclear. This CDR3 comprises 15 residues. Germline V gene data show CDR1 as SEHNR and CDR2 as FQNEAQ (reference sequence). Trimming took 7 bases from V and 1 from J, leaving 16 bases between them. The CDR3 nucleotides are TGTGCCAGCACCTCGAAGAGGGTGGGGAACACTGAAGCTTTCTTT. Its protein is CASTSKRVGNTEAFF.

The V and J genes are TRBV11-1 and TRBJ2-4; D is ambiguous. The V gene's germline CDR1 is SGHAT and CDR2 FQDESV (reference sequence). This CDR3 spans 12 amino acids. The ends were cut back, 6 bases at V and 6 bases at J, with 9 bases in the middle. CDR3 in amino acids: CASSPRGNIQYF. In nucleotides, the CDR3 is TGTGCCAGCAGTCCTCGAGGAAACATTCAGTACTTC. Full variable domain (outside the CDR3, taken from reference TRBV11-1 and TRBJ2-4): EAEVAQSPRYKITEKSQAVAFWCDPISGHATLYWYRQILGQGPELLVQFQDESVVDDSQLPKDRFSAERLKGVDSTLKIQPAELGDSAMYLCASSPRGNIQYFGAGTRLSVL.

CDR3 coding DNA: TGCAGTGTACAACAGGGGAACGAGCAGTACTTC. This gives the protein CSVQQGNEQYF. The chain uses TRBV20-1 and TRBJ2-7, with 7 bases lining up with TRBD1. V dropped 7 bases and J dropped 5; count of bases not matched to a gene: 5. The CDR3 loop spans 11 amino acids. CDR1 is DFQATT, CDR2 SNEGSKA, per germline (reference sequence).

V is TRBV28 and J is TRBJ1-3; no clear D. Per germline, CDR1 MDHEN and CDR2 SYDVKM. Trimming pared 1 base from V and 0 bases from J, leaving 7 bases between. This CDR3 is built from 15 residues. CDR3 in DNA: TGTGCCAGCAGTTTATTTCAGCGCTCTGGAAACACCATATATTTT. Translated: CASSLFQRSGNTIYF.

This chain connects TRBV27 to TRBJ1-6; 9 nucleotides match TRBD1. This CDR3 has 14 amino acids. Losses at the gene ends were 4 bases for V and 10 bases for J; bases not matched to a gene: 5. CDR1 MNHEY and CDR2 SMNVEV come from the germline V gene (reference sequence). The CDR3 protein is CASSSTGGYSPLHF. The CDR3 coding sequence is TGTGCCAGCAGTTCGACAGGGGGTTACTCACCCCTCCACTTT.

This clone was picked up a small number of times. This chain connects TRBV5-1 to TRBJ1-2; possibly TRBD1 for D (5 bases). V was shortened by 4 bases and J by 9 bases, with 16 bases between the two germline ends. CDR1 is SGHRS, CDR2 YFSETQ, per germline. This CDR3 has 13 residues. CDR3 nucleotide sequence: TGCGCCAGCAGCCTCGACAGCTTCGAGCGCTACACCTTC. Translation gives CASSLDSFERYTF. The variable domain in full, with the rest retrieved from reference TRBV5-1 and TRBJ1-2, is KAGVTQTPRYLIKTRGQQVTLSCSPISGHRSVSWYQQTPGQGLQFLFEYFSETQRNKGNFPGRFSGRQFSNSRSEMNVSTLELGDSALYLCASSLDSFERYTFGSGTRLTVV.

The chain recombines TRBV3-1 (or the pseudogene TRBV3-2) with TRBJ2-1, with D perhaps TRBD2 (5 bases). This CDR3 is 15 amino acids long. Trimming removed 1 base at V and 11 bases at J, with 18 bases between. Germline V CDR1 and CDR2: LGHDT, YNNKEL (reference sequence). CDR3 nucleotide sequence: TGTGCCAGCAGCCAAGCACGAGAGGGCGAGAGGCAGCAGTTCTTC. This sequence encodes CASSQAREGERQQFF.

This clone showed up just a few times. This rearrangement joins TRBV4-2 to TRBJ2-7, with D tentatively TRBD2 (6 bases). There are 17 residues in the CDR3. Deletions cut 0 bases from V and 2 bases from J, with 17 bases between. CDR1 is LGHNA, CDR2 YNFKEQ, per germline. The CDR3 protein is CASSQDYGSGVPYEQYF. CDR3 nucleotides: TGTGCCAGCAGCCAAGATTACGGTAGCGGAGTGCCCTACGAGCAGTACTTC.

The rearrangement joins TRBV15 to TRBJ2-1; D may be TRBD2 (8 bases). CDR3 length: 21 residues. Trimming shortened V by 1 base and J by 0 bases, and 25 bases separated the two germline ends. CDR1 and CDR2 from the germline V gene are LNHNV and YYDKDF (reference sequence). The CDR3 DNA reads as TGTGCCACCAGCAGAGCAGGGGGTAGCGGGACTTCGAGGGCCTCCTACAATGAGCAGTTCTTC. It specifies CATSRAGGSGTSRASYNEQFF.

V gene TRBV21-1 combines with J gene TRBJ1-5. TRBV21-1 is a pseudogene segment. This CDR3 is built from 14 residues. CDR3 DNA sequence: TGTGCCAGCAGCAGAGACCGGGTCAATCAGCCCCAGCATTTT. Protein: CASSRDRVNQPQHF.

V gene TRBV30 combines with J gene TRBJ1-5; D may be TRBD1 (6 bases). This CDR3 comprises 11 residues. Germline V gene data show CDR1 as GTSNPN and CDR2 as SVGIG (reference sequence). Trimming removed 2 bases from V and 12 bases from J, with 11 bases in between. The CDR3 DNA follows: TGTGCCTGGAGTTTGGGACATCTCCAGCATTTT. Translating gives CAWSLGHLQHF.

This clone was observed a single time. The V call is TRBV19, the J call TRBJ2-3; D is possibly TRBD2 (5 bases). Germline loops: CDR1 LNHDA, CDR2 SQIVND (reference sequence). The CDR3 is 15 amino acids. V was trimmed by 0 bases and J by 1 base, leaving 8 bases between them. The CDR3 reads CASSIEKRGTDTQYF. CDR3 nucleotides: TGTGCCAGTAGTATAGAAAAGAGGGGCACAGATACGCAGTATTTT.

The J gene is TRBJ1-2, the V gene TRBV4-2; 9 nucleotides match TRBD1. Unmatched junction bases numbered 7, after V lost 8 bases and J lost 6 bases. The CDR3 is 13 residues long. Germline loops: CDR1 LGHNA, CDR2 YNFKEQ. CDR3 amino acids: CASRRDRADGYTF. The CDR3 DNA sequence: TGTGCCAGCCGCCGGGACAGGGCCGATGGCTACACCTTC.